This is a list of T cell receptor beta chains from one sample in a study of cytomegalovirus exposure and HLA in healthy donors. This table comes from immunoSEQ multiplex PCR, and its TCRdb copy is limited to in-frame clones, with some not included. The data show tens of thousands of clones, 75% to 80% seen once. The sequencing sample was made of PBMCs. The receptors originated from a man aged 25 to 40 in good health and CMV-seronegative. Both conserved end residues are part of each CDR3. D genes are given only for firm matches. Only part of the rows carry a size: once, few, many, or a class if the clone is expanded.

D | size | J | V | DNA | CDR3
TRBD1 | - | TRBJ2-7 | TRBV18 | TGTGCCAGCTCACCAGTCGACAGGGGGCTGTACGAGCAGTACTTC | CASSPVDRGLYEQYF
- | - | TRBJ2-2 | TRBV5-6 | TGTGCCAGCAGCTTGGACAGTCTGGGCACCGGGGAGCTGTTTTTT | CASSLDSLGTGELFF
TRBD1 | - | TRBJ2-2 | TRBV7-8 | TGTGCCAGCAGCTTAGCCCCGGACAGGGGATCCGGGGAGCTGTTTTTT | CASSLAPDRGSGELFF
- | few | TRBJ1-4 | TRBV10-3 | TGTGCCATCAGTGGAGGGTTTAATGAAAAACTGTTTTTT | CAISGGFNEKLFF
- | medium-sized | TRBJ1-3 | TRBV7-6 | TGTGCCAGCAGCTTAGAGCCGAGCCGGGGAAACACCATATATTTT | CASSLEPSRGNTIYF
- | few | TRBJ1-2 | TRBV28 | TGTGCCAGCAGTCTTACGGAGTTTGGCTACACCTTC | CASSLTEFGYTF
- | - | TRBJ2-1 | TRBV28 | TGTGCCAGCAGTTCTGCAGGGGGGTGGGAGCAGTTCTTC | CASSSAGGWEQFF
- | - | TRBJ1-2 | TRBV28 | TGTGCCAGCAGGCTACCGACAGGTCAGGATACCTTC | CASRLPTGQDTF
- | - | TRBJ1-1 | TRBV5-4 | TGTGCCAGCAGCTTGATCCAGTTGAACACTGAAGCTTTCTTT | CASSLIQLNTEAFF
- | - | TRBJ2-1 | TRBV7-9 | TGTGCCAGCAGCCCGGGGTCTTTCCCCAATGAGCAGTTCTTC | CASSPGSFPNEQFF
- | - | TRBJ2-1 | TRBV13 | TGTGCCAGCAGCTTAGTCCAGGGGTACAATGAGCAGTTCTTC | CASSLVQGYNEQFF
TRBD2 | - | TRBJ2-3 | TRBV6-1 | TGTGCCAGCAGTGAATCTCCCCTAGCGGGAGGAAGAGATACGCAGTATTTT | CASSESPLAGGRDTQYF
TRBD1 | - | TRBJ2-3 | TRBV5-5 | TGTGCCAGCAGCGCCGGACAGGGAAGCACAGATACGCAGTATTTT | CASSAGQGSTDTQYF
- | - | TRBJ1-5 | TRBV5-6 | TGTGCCAGCAGCTTGGGTTTCGACCTGGGCAGTGGGCCCCAGCATTTT | CASSLGFDLGSGPQHF
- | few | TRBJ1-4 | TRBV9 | TGTGCCAGCAGCCTCCCGACTTCGACAGGAGAAAATGAAAAACTGTTTTTT | CASSLPTSTGENEKLFF
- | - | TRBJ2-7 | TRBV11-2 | TGTGCCAGCAGCCCCCGTGGGCAGGGTTTAAACGAGCAGTACTTC | CASSPRGQGLNEQYF
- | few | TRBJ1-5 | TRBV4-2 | TGTGCCAGCAGCCAAGACAGGAGGGCGCATCAGCCCCAGCATTTT | CASSQDRRAHQPQHF
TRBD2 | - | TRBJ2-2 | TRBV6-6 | TGTGCCAGCAGTCTAGCGGGAGGGCCCGGGGAGCTGTTTTTT | CASSLAGGPGELFF
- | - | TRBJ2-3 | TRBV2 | TGTGCCAGCAGTGAGGGATCGACAGGCCCAGATACGCAGTATTTT | CASSEGSTGPDTQYF
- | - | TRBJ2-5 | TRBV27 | TGTGCCAGCAGTTTAATGGGGGCCCAAGAGACCCAGTACTTC | CASSLMGAQETQYF
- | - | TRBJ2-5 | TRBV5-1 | TGCGCCAGCAGCTCCTTGGGCTCGTTGGAGACCCAGTACTTC | CASSSLGSLETQYF
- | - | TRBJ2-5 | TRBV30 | TGTGCCTGGAGTGTAAGTTTCAGCCAAGAGACCCAGTACTTC | CAWSVSFSQETQYF
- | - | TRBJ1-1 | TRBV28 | TGTGCCACCGCGGGGTACACTGAAGCTTTCTTT | CATAGYTEAFF
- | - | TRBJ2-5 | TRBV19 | TGTGCCAGTAGCAGTTCGCCGGGGGTCGGGACCCAGTACTTC | CASSSSPGVGTQYF
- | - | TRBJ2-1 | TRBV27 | TGTGCCAGCAGTAAAAACCGGAGGGACGGAGAGCAGTTCTTC | CASSKNRRDGEQFF